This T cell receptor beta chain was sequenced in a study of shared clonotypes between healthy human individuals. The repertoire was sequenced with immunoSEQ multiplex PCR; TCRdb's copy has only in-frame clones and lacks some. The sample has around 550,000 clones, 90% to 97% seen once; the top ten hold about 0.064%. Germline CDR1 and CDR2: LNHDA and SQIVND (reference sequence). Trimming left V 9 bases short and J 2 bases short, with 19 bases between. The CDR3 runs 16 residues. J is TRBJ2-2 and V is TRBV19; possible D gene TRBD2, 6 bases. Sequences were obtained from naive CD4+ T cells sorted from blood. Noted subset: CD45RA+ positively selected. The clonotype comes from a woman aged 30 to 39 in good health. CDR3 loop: CASSRSLAANTGELFF. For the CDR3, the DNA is TGTGCCAGCTCCCGTTCACTAGCAGCTAACACCGGGGAGCTGTTTTTT.